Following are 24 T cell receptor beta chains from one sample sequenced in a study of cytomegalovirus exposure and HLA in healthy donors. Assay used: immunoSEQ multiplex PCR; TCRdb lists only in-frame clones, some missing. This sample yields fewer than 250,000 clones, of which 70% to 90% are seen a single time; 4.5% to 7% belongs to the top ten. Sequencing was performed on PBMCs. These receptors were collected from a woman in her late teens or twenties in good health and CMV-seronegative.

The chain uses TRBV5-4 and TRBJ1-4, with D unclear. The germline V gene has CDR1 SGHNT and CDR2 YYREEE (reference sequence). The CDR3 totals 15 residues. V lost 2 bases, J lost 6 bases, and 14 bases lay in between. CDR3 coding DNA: TGTGCCAGCAGCTTCGTCAACAGTGGTGATGAAAAACTGTTTTTT. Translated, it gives CASSFVNSGDEKLFF.

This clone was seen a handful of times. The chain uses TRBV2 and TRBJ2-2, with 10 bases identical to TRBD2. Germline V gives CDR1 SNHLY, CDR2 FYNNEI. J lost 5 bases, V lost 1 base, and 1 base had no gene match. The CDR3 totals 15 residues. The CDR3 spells CASSEELAGTGELFF. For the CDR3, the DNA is TGTGCCAGCAGTGAAGAACTAGCGGGGACCGGGGAGCTGTTTTTT.

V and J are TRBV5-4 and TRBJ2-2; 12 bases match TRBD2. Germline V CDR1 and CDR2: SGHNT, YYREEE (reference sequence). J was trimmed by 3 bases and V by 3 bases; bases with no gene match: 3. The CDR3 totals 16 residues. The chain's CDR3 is CASSSRLAGDTGELFF. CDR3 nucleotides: TGTGCCAGCAGCTCCCGACTAGCGGGGGACACCGGGGAGCTGTTTTTT.

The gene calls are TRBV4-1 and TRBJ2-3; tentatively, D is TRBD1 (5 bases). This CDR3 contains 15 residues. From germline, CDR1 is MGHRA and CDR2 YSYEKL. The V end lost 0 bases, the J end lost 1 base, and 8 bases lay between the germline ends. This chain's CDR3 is CASSQEGVGTDTQYF. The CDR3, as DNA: TGCGCCAGCAGCCAAGAAGGGGTAGGCACAGATACGCAGTATTTT.

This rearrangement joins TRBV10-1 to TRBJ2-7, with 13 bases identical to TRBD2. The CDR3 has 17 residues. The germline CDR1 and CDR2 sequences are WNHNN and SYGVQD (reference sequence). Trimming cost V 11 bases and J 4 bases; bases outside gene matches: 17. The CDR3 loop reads CALTPLAGGLGVYEQYF. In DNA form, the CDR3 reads TGCGCCCTCACCCCACTAGCGGGAGGGCTTGGGGTGTACGAGCAGTACTTC.

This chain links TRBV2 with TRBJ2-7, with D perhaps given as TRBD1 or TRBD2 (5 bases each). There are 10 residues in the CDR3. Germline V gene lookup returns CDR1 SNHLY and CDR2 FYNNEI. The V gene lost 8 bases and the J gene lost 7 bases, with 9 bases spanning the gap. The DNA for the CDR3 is TGTGCCAGCGATGAGGGGGAGCAGTACTTC. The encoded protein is CASDEGEQYF.

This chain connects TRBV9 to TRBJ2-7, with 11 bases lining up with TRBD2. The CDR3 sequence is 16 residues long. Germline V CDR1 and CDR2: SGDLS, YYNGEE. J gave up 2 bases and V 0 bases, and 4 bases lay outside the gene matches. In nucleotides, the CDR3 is TGTGCCAGCAGCGTAGGGGAGACTAGCGGGACCTACGAGCAGTACTTC. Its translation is CASSVGETSGTYEQYF.

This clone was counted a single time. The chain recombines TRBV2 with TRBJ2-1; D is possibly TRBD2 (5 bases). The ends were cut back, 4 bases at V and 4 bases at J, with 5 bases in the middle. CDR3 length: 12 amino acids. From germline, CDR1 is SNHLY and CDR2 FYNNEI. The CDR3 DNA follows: TGTGCCAGCAGTGGAGGGTACAATGAGCAGTTCTTC. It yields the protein CASSGGYNEQFF. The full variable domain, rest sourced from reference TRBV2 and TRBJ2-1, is EPEVTQTPSHQVTQMGQEVILRCVPISNHLYFYWYRQILGQKVEFLVSFYNNEISEKSEIFDDQFSVERPDGSNFTLKIRSTKLEDSAMYFCASSGGYNEQFFGPGTRLTVL.

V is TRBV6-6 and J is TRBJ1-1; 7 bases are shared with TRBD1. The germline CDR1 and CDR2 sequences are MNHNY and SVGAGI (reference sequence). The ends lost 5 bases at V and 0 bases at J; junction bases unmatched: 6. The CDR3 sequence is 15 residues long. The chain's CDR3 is CASSDPTGMNTEAFF. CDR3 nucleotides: TGTGCCAGCAGTGACCCGACAGGGATGAACACTGAAGCTTTCTTT.

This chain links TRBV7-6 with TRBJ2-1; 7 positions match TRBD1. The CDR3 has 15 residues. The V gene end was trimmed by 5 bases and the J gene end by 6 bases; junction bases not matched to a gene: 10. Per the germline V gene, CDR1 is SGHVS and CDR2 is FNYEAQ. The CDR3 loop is CASSARTGMTNEQFF. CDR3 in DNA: TGTGCCAGCAGCGCCCGGACAGGAATGACCAATGAGCAGTTCTTC.

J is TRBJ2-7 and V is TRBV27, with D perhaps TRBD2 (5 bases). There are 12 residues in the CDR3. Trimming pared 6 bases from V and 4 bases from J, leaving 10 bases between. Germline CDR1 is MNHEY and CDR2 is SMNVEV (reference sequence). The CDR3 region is CASSPGGYEQYF. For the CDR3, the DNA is TGTGCCAGCAGCCCAGGCGGGTACGAGCAGTACTTC.

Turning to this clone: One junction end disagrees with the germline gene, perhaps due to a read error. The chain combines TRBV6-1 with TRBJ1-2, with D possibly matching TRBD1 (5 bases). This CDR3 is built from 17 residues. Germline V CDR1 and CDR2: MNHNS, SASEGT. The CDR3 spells CASREGQGRVSAYGYTF. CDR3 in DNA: TGTGCCAGCAGGGAAGGGCAGGGAAGAGTGAGCGCCTATGGCTACACCTTC.

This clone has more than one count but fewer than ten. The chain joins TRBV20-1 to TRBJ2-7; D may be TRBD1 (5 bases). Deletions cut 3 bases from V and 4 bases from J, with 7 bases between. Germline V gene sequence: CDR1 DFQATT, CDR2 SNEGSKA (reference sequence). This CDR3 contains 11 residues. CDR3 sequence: CSARQGYEQYF. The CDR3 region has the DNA TGCAGTGCTAGGCAGGGATACGAGCAGTACTTC.

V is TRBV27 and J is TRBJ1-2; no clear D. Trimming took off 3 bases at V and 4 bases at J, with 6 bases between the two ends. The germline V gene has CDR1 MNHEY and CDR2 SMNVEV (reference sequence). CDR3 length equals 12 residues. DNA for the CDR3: TGTGCCAGCAGTTTGGCCAGCTATGGCTACACCTTC. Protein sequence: CASSLASYGYTF.

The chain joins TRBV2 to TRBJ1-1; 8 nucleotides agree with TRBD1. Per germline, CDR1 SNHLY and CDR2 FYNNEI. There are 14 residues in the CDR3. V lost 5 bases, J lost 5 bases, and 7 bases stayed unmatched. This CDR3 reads CASSTGQGLTEAFF. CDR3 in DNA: TGTGCCAGCAGTACAGGACAGGGCCTTACTGAAGCTTTCTTT.

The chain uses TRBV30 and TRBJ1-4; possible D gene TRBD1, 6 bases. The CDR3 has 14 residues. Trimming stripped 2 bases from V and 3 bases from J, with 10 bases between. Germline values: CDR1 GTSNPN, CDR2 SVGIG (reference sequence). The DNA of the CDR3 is TGTGCCTGGAGTCCGACAGGAGCTAATGAAAAACTGTTTTTT. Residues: CAWSPTGANEKLFF.

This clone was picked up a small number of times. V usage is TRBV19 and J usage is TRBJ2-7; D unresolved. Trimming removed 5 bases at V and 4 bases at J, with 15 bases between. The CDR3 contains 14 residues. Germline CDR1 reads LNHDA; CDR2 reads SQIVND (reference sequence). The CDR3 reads CASSPRTDPYEQYF. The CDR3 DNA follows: TGTGCCAGTAGTCCGCGGACGGATCCTTACGAGCAGTACTTC.

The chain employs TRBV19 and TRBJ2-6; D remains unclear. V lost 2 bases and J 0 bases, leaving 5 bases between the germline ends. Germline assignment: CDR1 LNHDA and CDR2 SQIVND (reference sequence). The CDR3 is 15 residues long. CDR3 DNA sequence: TGTGCCAGTAGTATATCCCCCTCTGGGGCCAACGTCCTGACTTTC. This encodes CASSISPSGANVLTF.

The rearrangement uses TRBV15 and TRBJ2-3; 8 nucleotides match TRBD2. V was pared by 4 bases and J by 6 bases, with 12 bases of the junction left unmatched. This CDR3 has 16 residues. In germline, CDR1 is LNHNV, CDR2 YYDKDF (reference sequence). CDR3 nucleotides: TGTGCCACCAGCAACCAAGCGGGGGACCCATTGGATACGCAGTATTTT. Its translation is CATSNQAGDPLDTQYF.

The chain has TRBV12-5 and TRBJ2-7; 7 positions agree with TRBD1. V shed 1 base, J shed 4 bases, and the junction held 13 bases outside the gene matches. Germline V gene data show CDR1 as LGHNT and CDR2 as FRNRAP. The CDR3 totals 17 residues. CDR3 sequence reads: CASGLALWGQPIYEQYF. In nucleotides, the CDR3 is TGTGCTAGTGGTTTGGCCCTCTGGGGACAGCCGATTTACGAGCAGTACTTC.

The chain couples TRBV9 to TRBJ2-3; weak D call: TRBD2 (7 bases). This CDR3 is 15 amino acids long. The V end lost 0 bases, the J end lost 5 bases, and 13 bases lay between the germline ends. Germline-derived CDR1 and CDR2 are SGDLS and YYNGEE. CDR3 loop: CASSVVGGGRDTQYF. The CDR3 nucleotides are TGTGCCAGCAGCGTAGTGGGGGGGGGCCGAGATACGCAGTATTTT.

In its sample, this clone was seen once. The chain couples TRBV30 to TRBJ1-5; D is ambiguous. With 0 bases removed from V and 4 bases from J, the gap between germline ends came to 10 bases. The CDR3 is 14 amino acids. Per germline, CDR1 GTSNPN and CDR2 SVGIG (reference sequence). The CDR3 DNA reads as TGTGCCTGGAGTGTACAGTTGGCTAATCAGCCCCAGCATTTT. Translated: CAWSVQLANQPQHF.

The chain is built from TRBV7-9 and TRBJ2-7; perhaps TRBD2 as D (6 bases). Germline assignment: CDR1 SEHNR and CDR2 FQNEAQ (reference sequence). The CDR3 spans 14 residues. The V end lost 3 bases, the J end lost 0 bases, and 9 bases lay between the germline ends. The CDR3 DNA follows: TGTGCCAGCAGCTTCGGGGGAAGCTCCTACGAGCAGTACTTC. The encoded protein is CASSFGGSSYEQYF.

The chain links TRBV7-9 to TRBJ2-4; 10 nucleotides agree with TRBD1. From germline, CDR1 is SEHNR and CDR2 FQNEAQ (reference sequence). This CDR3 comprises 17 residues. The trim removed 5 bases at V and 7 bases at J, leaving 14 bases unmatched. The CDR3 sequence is CASSGIKDGQGGNIQYF. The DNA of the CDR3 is TGTGCCAGCAGCGGTATTAAAGACGGACAGGGGGGCAACATTCAGTACTTC.